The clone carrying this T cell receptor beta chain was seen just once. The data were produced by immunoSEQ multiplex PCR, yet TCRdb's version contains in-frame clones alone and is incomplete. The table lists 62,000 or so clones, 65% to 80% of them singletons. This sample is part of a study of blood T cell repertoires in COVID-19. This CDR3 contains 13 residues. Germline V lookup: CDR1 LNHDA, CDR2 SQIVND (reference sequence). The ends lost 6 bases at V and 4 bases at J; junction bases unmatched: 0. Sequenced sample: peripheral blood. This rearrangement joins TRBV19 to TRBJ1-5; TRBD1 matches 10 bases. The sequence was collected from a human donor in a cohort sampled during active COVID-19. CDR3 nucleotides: TGTGCCAGTAGGGACAGGGGGAATCAGCCCCAGCATTTT. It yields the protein CASRDRGNQPQHF.